The rows below give T cell receptor beta chains drawn from one sample of a study of blood T cell repertoires in COVID-19. Sequencing was performed with immunoSEQ multiplex PCR; in TCRdb, only in-frame clones are kept and a portion is missing. The data show about 55,000 clones, with about nine tenths seen just once and 6.2% held by the top ten. Sequenced material: peripheral blood. The source of these receptors is a man aged 40-50 years with acute or convalescent COVID-19. CDR3s include the opening cysteine and the closing phenylalanine or tryptophan. Fields, in order: V gene, D gene, clone size, J gene, CDR3 DNA, CDR3 protein. D genes are given only for firm matches. Clone size is not always given. Where it is, it says once, few, many or a class for expanded clones.

v_gene: TRBV24-1; d_gene: TRBD2; abundance: once; j_gene: TRBJ2-1; CDR3nt: TGTGCCACCCAGGGGACTAGCGGCCCTAATGAGCAGTTCTTC; CDR3aa: CATQGTSGPNEQFF
v_gene: TRBV19; d_gene: TRBD1; abundance: NA; j_gene: TRBJ2-5; CDR3nt: TGTGCCAGTACCCCCTGGGCAGGGGGCACCCAAGAGACCCAGTACTTC; CDR3aa: CASTPWAGGTQETQYF
v_gene: TRBV14; d_gene: TRBD2; abundance: NA; j_gene: TRBJ2-4; CDR3nt: TGTGCCAGCAGCCCGTCAAGAGGCGGGAGAGGAAACATTCAGTACTTC; CDR3aa: CASSPSRGGRGNIQYF
v_gene: TRBV9; d_gene: TRBD2; abundance: NA; j_gene: TRBJ2-1; CDR3nt: TGTGCCAGCAGCGCTTTCGGGACTACGTCCTACAATGAGCAGTTCTTC; CDR3aa: CASSAFGTTSYNEQFF
v_gene: TRBV2; d_gene: NA; abundance: NA; j_gene: TRBJ2-2; CDR3nt: TGTGCCAGTACCCGTACACCAAACACCGGGGAGCTGTTTTTT; CDR3aa: CASTRTPNTGELFF
v_gene: TRBV2; d_gene: NA; abundance: NA; j_gene: TRBJ1-5; CDR3nt: TGTGCCAGCAGTGAAGGTAATAGCAATCAGCCCCAGCATTTT; CDR3aa: CASSEGNSNQPQHF
v_gene: TRBV27; d_gene: NA; abundance: NA; j_gene: TRBJ1-2; CDR3nt: TGTGCCAGCCGGGGAGGGGGAACCTACACCTTC; CDR3aa: CASRGGGTYTF
v_gene: TRBV5-1; d_gene: TRBD2; abundance: NA; j_gene: TRBJ2-1; CDR3nt: TGCGCCAGCAGCTTGGGGGGCGGGAGGGGATATGAGCAGTTCTTC; CDR3aa: CASSLGGGRGYEQFF
v_gene: TRBV30; d_gene: NA; abundance: NA; j_gene: TRBJ1-1; CDR3nt: TGTGCCTGGAGTACCCAGGGGAACACTGAAGCTTTCTTT; CDR3aa: CAWSTQGNTEAFF
v_gene: TRBV9; d_gene: TRBD2; abundance: NA; j_gene: TRBJ2-7; CDR3nt: TGTGCCAGCAGCCTACACGGGACTAGCGGCTACGAGCAGTACTTC; CDR3aa: CASSLHGTSGYEQYF
v_gene: TRBV7-6; d_gene: NA; abundance: NA; j_gene: TRBJ2-3; CDR3nt: TGTGCCAGCAGCTCAAGGCAGGGAGGTGTAGATACGCAGTATTTT; CDR3aa: CASSSRQGGVDTQYF
v_gene: TRBV7-6; d_gene: TRBD2; abundance: NA; j_gene: TRBJ2-1; CDR3nt: TGTGCCAGCAGCATGCTAGCGGGAGTTGATGAGCAGTTCTTC; CDR3aa: CASSMLAGVDEQFF
v_gene: TRBV5-6; d_gene: TRBD2; abundance: NA; j_gene: TRBJ2-1; CDR3nt: TGTGCCAGCAGCACAGTAGCGGGAGGCTCCTACAATGAGCAGTTCTTC; CDR3aa: CASSTVAGGSYNEQFF
v_gene: TRBV10-3; d_gene: NA; abundance: NA; j_gene: TRBJ1-1; CDR3nt: TGTGCCATCAGTGAGTACGAGGGTGGCACTGAAGCTTTCTTT; CDR3aa: CAISEYEGGTEAFF
v_gene: TRBV5-6; d_gene: TRBD1; abundance: NA; j_gene: TRBJ1-1; CDR3nt: TGTGCCAGCAGCTTGGACAGGGGGAACACTGAAGCTTTCTTT; CDR3aa: CASSLDRGNTEAFF
v_gene: TRBV7-8; d_gene: NA; abundance: NA; j_gene: TRBJ2-3; CDR3nt: TGTGCCAGCAGTTTAGGGAGTACGGCAGATACGCAGTATTTT; CDR3aa: CASSLGSTADTQYF
v_gene: TRBV28; d_gene: NA; abundance: NA; j_gene: TRBJ1-2; CDR3nt: TGTGCCAGCAGTACCACGGGACACCCACCCATTTTC; CDR3aa: CASSTTGHPPIF
v_gene: TRBV6-5; d_gene: NA; abundance: NA; j_gene: TRBJ2-3; CDR3nt: TGTGCCAGCAGTTACTCGACGGCGGGTGGGACAGATACGCAGTATTTT; CDR3aa: CASSYSTAGGTDTQYF
v_gene: TRBV29-1; d_gene: NA; abundance: NA; j_gene: TRBJ2-7; CDR3nt: TGCAGCGGAGGGGGGGGTCGCTACGAGCAGTACTTC; CDR3aa: CSGGGGRYEQYF
v_gene: TRBV10-3; d_gene: NA; abundance: NA; j_gene: TRBJ1-1; CDR3nt: TGTGCCATCAGCCCATACGGGGTCCTGAACACTGAAGCTTTCTTT; CDR3aa: CAISPYGVLNTEAFF
v_gene: TRBV27; d_gene: TRBD1; abundance: NA; j_gene: TRBJ1-2; CDR3nt: TGTGCCAGCAGTTTCGTCGGGACAGCGTACGTTGGCTACACCTTC; CDR3aa: CASSFVGTAYVGYTF
v_gene: TRBV10-1; d_gene: TRBD1; abundance: once; j_gene: TRBJ1-2; CDR3nt: TGCGCCTTGCTCGTAGGGGGCTTCGGTGGCTACACCTTC; CDR3aa: CALLVGGFGGYTF
v_gene: TRBV5-5; d_gene: NA; abundance: NA; j_gene: TRBJ2-7; CDR3nt: TGTGCCAGCAGCTTGATTTCTCCCACTTACTACGAGCAGTACTTC; CDR3aa: CASSLISPTYYEQYF
v_gene: TRBV3-1/TRBV3-2; d_gene: TRBD1; abundance: once; j_gene: TRBJ2-2; CDR3nt: TGTGCCAGCAGCCAAGTGGGACAGGGGAGGGTCGGGGAGCTGTTTTTT; CDR3aa: CASSQVGQGRVGELFF
v_gene: TRBV14; d_gene: NA; abundance: NA; j_gene: TRBJ2-7; CDR3nt: TGTGCCAGCAGCCAAGACTGGTCAGGGGTACGAGAGCAGTACTTC; CDR3aa: CASSQDWSGVREQYF
v_gene: TRBV10-1; d_gene: NA; abundance: NA; j_gene: TRBJ2-1; CDR3nt: TGCGCCAGCAAAGACAATAGCGGTGAGCAGTTCTTC; CDR3aa: CASKDNSGEQFF
v_gene: TRBV6-2/TRBV6-3; d_gene: NA; abundance: NA; j_gene: TRBJ1-1; CDR3nt: TGTGCCAGCAGCCCCGTACAGGGTAGCACTGAAGCTTTCTTT; CDR3aa: CASSPVQGSTEAFF
v_gene: TRBV5-1; d_gene: TRBD2; abundance: NA; j_gene: TRBJ2-3; CDR3nt: TGCGCCAGCAGCGGGGACGGAGCTAGCGGGAGGGTCGCGCAGTATTTT; CDR3aa: CASSGDGASGRVAQYF
v_gene: TRBV5-4; d_gene: TRBD2; abundance: NA; j_gene: TRBJ2-3; CDR3nt: TGTGCCAGCAGCTACTTAGCGGGAGAGGGTACGCAGTATTTT; CDR3aa: CASSYLAGEGTQYF